The rows below give T cell receptor beta chains drawn from one sample of a study of cytomegalovirus exposure and HLA in healthy donors. The repertoire was sequenced with immunoSEQ multiplex PCR; TCRdb's copy has only in-frame clones and lacks some. This table holds 90,000 to 140,000 clones, roughly 12% found once. The specimen was PBMCs. All receptors come from a man aged 35 to 55 in good health and CMV-seropositive. CDR3s include the opening cysteine and the closing phenylalanine or tryptophan. Fields, in order: J gene, V gene, clone size, D gene, CDR3 protein, CDR3 DNA. D genes are given only for firm matches. Clone size, where shown, is once, few, many, or a class for clones that have expanded.

j_call: TRBJ2-7; v_call: TRBV10-3; clone_size: few; d_call: TRBD2; cdr3_aa: CAISESRGLAGVWEQYF; cdr3_nt: TGTGCCATCAGTGAGTCTCGGGGACTAGCGGGAGTTTGGGAGCAGTACTTC
j_call: TRBJ2-3; v_call: TRBV6-1; clone_size: few; d_call: .; cdr3_aa: CASSERIAAWTDTQYF; cdr3_nt: TGTGCCAGCAGTGAAAGGATTGCGGCCTGGACAGATACGCAGTATTTT
j_call: TRBJ2-5; v_call: TRBV23-1; clone_size: .; d_call: TRBD2; cdr3_aa: CASSPPGLDWETQYF; cdr3_nt: TGCGCCAGCAGTCCTCCGGGACTAGATTGGGAGACCCAGTACTTC
j_call: TRBJ2-4; v_call: TRBV2; clone_size: .; d_call: .; cdr3_aa: CASSADTPNIQYF; cdr3_nt: TGTGCCAGCAGCGCGGATACCCCAAACATTCAGTACTTC
j_call: TRBJ2-3; v_call: TRBV27; clone_size: .; d_call: .; cdr3_aa: CASSFVLASTDTQYF; cdr3_nt: TGTGCCAGCAGTTTTGTCCTAGCGAGCACAGATACGCAGTATTTT
j_call: TRBJ2-7; v_call: TRBV5-4; clone_size: few; d_call: TRBD2; cdr3_aa: CASSPGGTSGSYEQYF; cdr3_nt: TGTGCCAGCAGCCCGGGAGGGACTAGCGGGAGTTACGAGCAGTACTTC
j_call: TRBJ2-1; v_call: TRBV6-1; clone_size: few; d_call: .; cdr3_aa: CASSEASYNEQFF; cdr3_nt: TGTGCCAGCAGTGAGGCCTCCTACAATGAGCAGTTCTTC
j_call: TRBJ1-5; v_call: TRBV27; clone_size: .; d_call: TRBD1; cdr3_aa: CASSLGTGGNQPQHF; cdr3_nt: TGTGCCAGCAGTTTAGGGACAGGGGGGAATCAGCCCCAGCATTTT
j_call: TRBJ1-2; v_call: TRBV29-1; clone_size: few; d_call: .; cdr3_aa: CSAGGGSPF; cdr3_nt: TGCAGCGCCGGCGGCGGCTCACCCTTC
j_call: TRBJ2-5; v_call: TRBV11-2; clone_size: .; d_call: .; cdr3_aa: CASSLDVAQETQYF; cdr3_nt: TGTGCCAGCAGCTTAGATGTGGCACAAGAGACCCAGTACTTC
j_call: TRBJ2-2; v_call: TRBV27; clone_size: .; d_call: .; cdr3_aa: CASSYGPAGELFF; cdr3_nt: TGTGCCAGCAGTTACGGTCCTGCGGGGGAGCTGTTTTTT
j_call: TRBJ2-4; v_call: TRBV19; clone_size: .; d_call: .; cdr3_aa: CVSIGPRECIQYF; cdr3_nt: TGTGTCAGTATTGGGCCGCGGGAATGCATTCAGTACTTC
j_call: TRBJ2-2; v_call: TRBV29-1; clone_size: .; d_call: TRBD2; cdr3_aa: CSARASGDSGELFF; cdr3_nt: TGCAGCGCCCGCGCTAGCGGTGACTCCGGGGAGCTGTTTTTT
j_call: TRBJ2-2; v_call: TRBV28; clone_size: .; d_call: .; cdr3_aa: CASSLSPGSLTGELFF; cdr3_nt: TGTGCCAGCAGTTTATCGCCAGGGTCACTAACCGGGGAGCTGTTTTTT
j_call: TRBJ2-1; v_call: TRBV7-2; clone_size: .; d_call: TRBD2; cdr3_aa: CASSPTSGRIWDEQFF; cdr3_nt: TGTGCCAGCAGCCCGACCAGCGGGAGGATATGGGATGAGCAGTTCTTC
j_call: TRBJ1-2; v_call: TRBV4-1; clone_size: .; d_call: .; cdr3_aa: CASSQDPTSYGYTF; cdr3_nt: TGCGCCAGCAGCCAAGACCCGACAAGTTATGGCTACACCTTC
j_call: TRBJ2-7; v_call: TRBV30; clone_size: few; d_call: TRBD1; cdr3_aa: CAWGWGQGYEQYF; cdr3_nt: TGTGCCTGGGGCTGGGGACAGGGCTACGAGCAGTACTTC
j_call: TRBJ2-5; v_call: TRBV27; clone_size: .; d_call: TRBD2; cdr3_aa: CASSLSGRLAGGSRRTQYF; cdr3_nt: TGTGCCAGCAGTTTATCGGGACGTCTGGCGGGAGGGTCACGAAGGACCCAGTACTTC
j_call: TRBJ2-5; v_call: TRBV18; clone_size: .; d_call: TRBD1; cdr3_aa: CASSPPGTGSSTQYF; cdr3_nt: TGTGCCAGCTCACCTCCGGGGACAGGGAGCAGCACCCAGTACTTC
j_call: TRBJ2-7; v_call: TRBV5-6; clone_size: few; d_call: TRBD2; cdr3_aa: CASSLGGSSYEQYF; cdr3_nt: TGTGCCAGCAGCTTGGGCGGGAGCTCCTACGAGCAGTACTTC
j_call: TRBJ2-7; v_call: TRBV19; clone_size: .; d_call: TRBD1; cdr3_aa: CASSISAGGEYEQYF; cdr3_nt: TGTGCCAGTAGTATATCGGCAGGGGGCGAGTACGAGCAGTACTTC
j_call: TRBJ2-7; v_call: TRBV4-1; clone_size: few; d_call: .; cdr3_aa: CASSRAGYASSYEQYF; cdr3_nt: TGCGCCAGCAGCCGAGCAGGGTATGCATCCTCCTACGAGCAGTACTTC
j_call: TRBJ1-1; v_call: TRBV27; clone_size: .; d_call: TRBD1; cdr3_aa: CASSLQGASTKAFF; cdr3_nt: TGTGCCAGCAGTTTACAGGGGGCGAGCACTAAAGCTTTCTTT
j_call: TRBJ2-1; v_call: TRBV6-4; clone_size: .; d_call: TRBD2; cdr3_aa: CASSDWGGESSYNEQFF; cdr3_nt: TGTGCCAGCAGTGACTGGGGGGGAGAGAGCTCCTACAATGAGCAGTTCTTC
j_call: TRBJ1-1; v_call: TRBV30; clone_size: .; d_call: .; cdr3_aa: CAWAPRQDTEAFF; cdr3_nt: TGTGCCTGGGCCCCAAGACAGGACACTGAAGCTTTCTTT
j_call: TRBJ1-1; v_call: TRBV10-2; clone_size: .; d_call: TRBD1; cdr3_aa: CASSESTTGGTEAFF; cdr3_nt: TGCGCCAGCAGTGAGTCTACGACAGGGGGCACTGAAGCTTTCTTT
j_call: TRBJ2-3; v_call: TRBV4-2; clone_size: few; d_call: TRBD2; cdr3_aa: CASSQGSGRGRTDTQYF; cdr3_nt: TGTGCCAGCAGCCAAGGTTCAGGGAGGGGAAGAACAGATACGCAGTATTTT
j_call: TRBJ1-3; v_call: TRBV5-4; clone_size: .; d_call: .; cdr3_aa: CASSLSVSGNTIYF; cdr3_nt: TGTGCCAGCAGCTTGTCGGTCTCTGGAAACACCATATATTTT
j_call: TRBJ2-3; v_call: TRBV7-2; clone_size: .; d_call: .; cdr3_aa: CASSLVGDTQYF; cdr3_nt: TGTGCCAGCAGCTTAGTCGGAGATACGCAGTATTTT
j_call: TRBJ2-1; v_call: TRBV5-8; clone_size: few; d_call: .; cdr3_aa: CASSRLTSPSSYNEQFF; cdr3_nt: TGTGCCAGCAGCCGTCTGACTAGTCCGAGCTCCTACAATGAGCAGTTCTTC
j_call: TRBJ2-5; v_call: TRBV7-9; clone_size: few; d_call: TRBD2; cdr3_aa: CASSLGSGLAGGETQYF; cdr3_nt: TGTGCCAGCAGCTTAGGGTCGGGACTAGCGGGAGGGGAGACCCAGTACTTC
j_call: TRBJ2-5; v_call: TRBV6-5; clone_size: few; d_call: .; cdr3_aa: CASSFLGGSQETQYF; cdr3_nt: TGTGCCAGCAGTTTCCTGGGGGGATCTCAAGAGACCCAGTACTTC
j_call: TRBJ2-7; v_call: TRBV4-3; clone_size: .; d_call: TRBD1; cdr3_aa: CASSQPGGYEQYF; cdr3_nt: TGCGCCAGCAGCCAGCCAGGGGGCTACGAGCAGTACTTC
j_call: TRBJ2-7; v_call: TRBV5-1; clone_size: .; d_call: .; cdr3_aa: CATSPRGSTSSYEQYF; cdr3_nt: TGCGCCACCAGTCCCCGGGGGAGTACCTCCTCCTACGAGCAGTACTTC
j_call: TRBJ2-5; v_call: TRBV5-1; clone_size: few; d_call: .; cdr3_aa: CASSLSQGLRGTQYF; cdr3_nt: TGCGCCAGCAGCTTGTCTCAGGGGCTCAGGGGGACCCAGTACTTC
j_call: TRBJ2-1; v_call: TRBV27; clone_size: few; d_call: .; cdr3_aa: CASTSLTGNREQFF; cdr3_nt: TGTGCCAGCACAAGCCTTACAGGGAATCGTGAGCAGTTCTTC
j_call: TRBJ1-4; v_call: TRBV30; clone_size: few; d_call: TRBD1; cdr3_aa: CAWSNRGSVGEKLFF; cdr3_nt: TGTGCCTGGAGTAACAGGGGAAGCGTGGGGGAAAAACTGTTTTTT
j_call: TRBJ2-5; v_call: TRBV7-2; clone_size: few; d_call: .; cdr3_aa: CASSLWAGLQETQYF; cdr3_nt: TGTGCCAGCAGCCTTTGGGCCGGACTACAAGAGACCCAGTACTTC
j_call: TRBJ2-5; v_call: TRBV28; clone_size: .; d_call: .; cdr3_aa: CASIGSLEETQYF; cdr3_nt: TGTGCCAGCATCGGGTCCCTGGAAGAGACCCAGTACTTC
j_call: TRBJ2-5; v_call: TRBV7-6; clone_size: .; d_call: TRBD2; cdr3_aa: CASSARTSGRGAETQYF; cdr3_nt: TGTGCCAGCAGCGCCCGGACTAGCGGGAGAGGGGCAGAGACCCAGTACTTC
j_call: TRBJ1-2; v_call: TRBV7-9; clone_size: .; d_call: TRBD1; cdr3_aa: CASSSAGTDYGYTF; cdr3_nt: TGTGCCAGCAGCTCTGCCGGGACAGACTATGGCTACACCTTC
j_call: TRBJ2-7; v_call: TRBV7-2; clone_size: few; d_call: .; cdr3_aa: CASSSQGLSYEQYF; cdr3_nt: TGTGCCAGCAGCTCCCAGGGACTTTCCTACGAGCAGTACTTC
j_call: TRBJ2-1; v_call: TRBV7-2; clone_size: few; d_call: .; cdr3_aa: CASSIPLLDEQFF; cdr3_nt: TGTGCCAGCAGCATCCCGTTACTGGATGAGCAGTTCTTC
j_call: TRBJ2-5; v_call: TRBV11-2; clone_size: few; d_call: TRBD2; cdr3_aa: CASSFAGGETQYF; cdr3_nt: TGTGCCAGCAGCTTCGCGGGGGGAGAGACCCAGTACTTC
j_call: TRBJ1-1; v_call: TRBV10-3; clone_size: few; d_call: TRBD1; cdr3_aa: CAIRSLQGADTEAFF; cdr3_nt: TGTGCCATCAGATCACTACAGGGGGCGGACACTGAAGCTTTCTTT
j_call: TRBJ2-7; v_call: TRBV28; clone_size: .; d_call: TRBD1; cdr3_aa: CASSGTGVGEQYF; cdr3_nt: TGTGCCAGCAGTGGGACAGGGGTGGGTGAGCAGTACTTC
j_call: TRBJ2-7; v_call: TRBV4-3; clone_size: few; d_call: .; cdr3_aa: CASSMGDSTPYEQYF; cdr3_nt: TGCGCCAGCAGCATGGGGGACTCCACTCCTTACGAGCAGTACTTC
j_call: TRBJ2-5; v_call: TRBV4-2; clone_size: few; d_call: TRBD2; cdr3_aa: CASSQALAGGGETQYF; cdr3_nt: TGTGCCAGCAGCCAAGCCCTAGCGGGAGGCGGAGAGACCCAGTACTTC
j_call: TRBJ1-2; v_call: TRBV29-1; clone_size: .; d_call: .; cdr3_aa: CSVPTDKGLGYTF; cdr3_nt: TGCAGCGTTCCTACCGACAAAGGTTTAGGCTACACCTTC
j_call: TRBJ2-2; v_call: TRBV7-2; clone_size: few; d_call: TRBD2; cdr3_aa: CASSSGTSGTGELFF; cdr3_nt: TGTGCCAGCAGCTCCGGGACTAGCGGCACCGGGGAGCTGTTTTTT
j_call: TRBJ2-5; v_call: TRBV9; clone_size: .; d_call: TRBD2; cdr3_aa: CASSAGLGTSGRPGETQYF; cdr3_nt: TGTGCCAGCAGCGCTGGCCTGGGGACTAGCGGGAGACCTGGGGAGACCCAGTACTTC
j_call: TRBJ2-2; v_call: TRBV5-1; clone_size: .; d_call: TRBD2; cdr3_aa: CASSELLAGGHTGELFF; cdr3_nt: TGCGCCAGCAGCGAATTACTAGCGGGAGGTCACACCGGGGAGCTGTTTTTT
j_call: TRBJ1-1; v_call: TRBV30; clone_size: few; d_call: TRBD1; cdr3_aa: CAWSVQGASEAFF; cdr3_nt: TGTGCCTGGAGTGTACAGGGGGCCTCTGAAGCTTTCTTT